The source of this T cell receptor (beta chain) is a study of response to subunit inactivated influenza vaccine. Findings of the study overall: It was the authors' suggestion that each seasonal influenza vaccination recruits few new T cells.

The germline CDR1 and CDR2 sequences are ENHRY and SYGVKD. The J segment lost 4 bases and the V segment lost 0 bases, leaving 7 bases of the junction unmatched. CDR3 length: 17 amino acids. This clonotype has a handful of counts. Its antigen is currently unknown. TCRdb analysed the RT-PCR reads with MiXCR anew, one entry per CDR3 protein. This sample has approximately 170,000 distinct CDR3 sequences, with roughly an eighth found just once. The receptor was derived from a man in his forties or fifties who received an inactivated influenza vaccine. The chain uses TRBV10-3 and TRBJ2-2; 8 bases line up with TRBD2. The sequences come from CD8+ T cells sorted from PBMCs, collected 4 to 6 days after vaccination. The CDR3 DNA reads as TGTGCCATCAGTGAGTCTTGGAGCGGGGGTCGCACCGGGGAGCTGTTTTTT. The encoded protein is CAISESWSGGRTGELFF.